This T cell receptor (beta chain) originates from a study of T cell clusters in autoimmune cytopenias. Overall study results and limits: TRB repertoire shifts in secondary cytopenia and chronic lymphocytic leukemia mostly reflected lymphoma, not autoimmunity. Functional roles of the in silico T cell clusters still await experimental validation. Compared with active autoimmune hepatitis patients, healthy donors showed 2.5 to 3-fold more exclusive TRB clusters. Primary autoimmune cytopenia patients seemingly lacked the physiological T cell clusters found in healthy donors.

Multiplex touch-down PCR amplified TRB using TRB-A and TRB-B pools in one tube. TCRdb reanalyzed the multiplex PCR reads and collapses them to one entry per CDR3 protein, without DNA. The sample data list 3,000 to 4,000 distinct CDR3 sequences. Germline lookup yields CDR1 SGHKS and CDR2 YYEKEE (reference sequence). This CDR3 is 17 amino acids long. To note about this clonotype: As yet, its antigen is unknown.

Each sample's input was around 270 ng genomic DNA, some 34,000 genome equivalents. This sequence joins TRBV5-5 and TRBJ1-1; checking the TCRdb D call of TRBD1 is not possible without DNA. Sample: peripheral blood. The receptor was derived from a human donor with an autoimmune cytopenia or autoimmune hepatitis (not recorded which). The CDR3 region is CASSKQEGGDRRSEAFF.